This TCR beta chain was profiled in a study of blood T cell repertoires in COVID-19. For the study at large: Samples taken during acute and convalescent COVID-19 were collected in the United States, Italy and Spain.

Profiling relied on immunoSEQ multiplex PCR, and the TCRdb table lists in-frame clones only, not all of them. The sample consists of about 78,000 clones, 86% of them appearing once. This clone occurred a few times. The CDR3 spans 13 residues. V shed 6 bases, J shed 5 bases, and the junction held 4 bases outside the gene matches. Germline V gene lookup returns CDR1 LNHDA and CDR2 SQIVND (reference sequence). This TCR derives from a woman between 55 and 75 years old with acute or convalescent COVID-19. Source material: peripheral blood. The chain has TRBV19 and TRBJ2-7, with TRBD1 matching over 10 bases. The CDR3 bases are TGTGCCAGTAGCCGACAGGGGGCGAACGAGCAGTACTTC. Translating gives CASSRQGANEQYF.